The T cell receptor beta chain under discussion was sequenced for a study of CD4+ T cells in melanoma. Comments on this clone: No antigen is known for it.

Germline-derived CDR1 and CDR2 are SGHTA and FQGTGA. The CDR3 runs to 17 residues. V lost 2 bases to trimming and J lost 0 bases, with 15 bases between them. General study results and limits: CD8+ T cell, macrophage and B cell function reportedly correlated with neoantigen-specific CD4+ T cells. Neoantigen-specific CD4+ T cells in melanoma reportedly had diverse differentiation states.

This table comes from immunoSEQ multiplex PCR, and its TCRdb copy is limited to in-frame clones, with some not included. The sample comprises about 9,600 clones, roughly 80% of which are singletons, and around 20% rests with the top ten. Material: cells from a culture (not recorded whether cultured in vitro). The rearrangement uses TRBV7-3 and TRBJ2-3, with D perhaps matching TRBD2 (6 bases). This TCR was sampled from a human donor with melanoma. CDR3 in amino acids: CASSLFSGGKSTDTQYF. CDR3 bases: TGTGCCAGCAGCTTATTTTCGGGCGGGAAAAGCACAGATACGCAGTATTTT.